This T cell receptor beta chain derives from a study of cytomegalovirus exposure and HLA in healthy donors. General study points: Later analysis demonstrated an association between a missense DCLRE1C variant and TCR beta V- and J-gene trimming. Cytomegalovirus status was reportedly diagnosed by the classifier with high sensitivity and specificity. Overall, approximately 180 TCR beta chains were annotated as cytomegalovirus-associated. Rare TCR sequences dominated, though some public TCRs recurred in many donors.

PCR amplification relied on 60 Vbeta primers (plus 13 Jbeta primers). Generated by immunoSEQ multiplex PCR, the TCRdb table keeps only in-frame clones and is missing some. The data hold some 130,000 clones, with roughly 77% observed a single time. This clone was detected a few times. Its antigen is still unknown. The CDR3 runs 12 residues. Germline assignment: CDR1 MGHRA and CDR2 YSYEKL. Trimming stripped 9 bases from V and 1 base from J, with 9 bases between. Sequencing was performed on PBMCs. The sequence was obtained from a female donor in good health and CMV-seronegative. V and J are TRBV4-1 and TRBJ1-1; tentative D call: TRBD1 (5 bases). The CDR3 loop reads CASWTPNTEAFF. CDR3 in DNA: TGCGCCAGTTGGACACCGAACACTGAAGCTTTCTTT.